The 29 T cell receptor beta chains below were found in one sample sequenced in a study of T cell responses to AZD1222 COVID-19 vaccine. Produced via immunoSEQ multiplex PCR; TCRdb's table is partial and in-frame only. This repertoire shows about 150,000 clones, 80% to 95% found once; its top ten account for around 2.9%. The sample consisted of peripheral blood, taken 28 days after the second AZD1222 dose. Receptor source: an adult who received the AZD1222 COVID-19 vaccine.

This chain links TRBV7-9 with TRBJ2-1; unclear D gene. V lost 1 base to trimming and J lost 7 bases, with 5 bases between them. CDR1 is SEHNR, CDR2 FQNEAQ, per germline (reference sequence). CDR3 length: 12 amino acids. CDR3 DNA sequence: TGTGCCAGCAGCTTAGTGGGAAATGAGCAGTTCTTC. Amino acid sequence: CASSLVGNEQFF.

For this clone: Other DNA sequences in the same sample also yield this CDR3. The chain couples TRBV7-9 to TRBJ2-7; either TRBD1 or TRBD2 may supply D (5 bases each). The V end lost 5 bases, the J end lost 3 bases, and 8 bases lay between the germline ends. Germline V gives CDR1 SEHNR, CDR2 FQNEAQ (reference sequence). This CDR3 spans 12 amino acids. This CDR3 is CASSRDGYEQYF. The DNA of the CDR3 is TGTGCCAGCAGCCGGGACGGCTACGAGCAGTACTTC. Using reference TRBV7-9 and TRBJ2-7 for the parts outside the CDR3, the full variable domain is DTGVSQNPRHKITKRGQNVTFRCDPISEHNRLYWYRQTLGQGPEFLTYFQNEAQLEKSRLLSDRFSAERPKGSFSTLEIQRTEQGDSAMYLCASSRDGYEQYFGPGTRLTVT.

V usage is TRBV3-1 (or the pseudogene TRBV3-2) and J usage is TRBJ2-7, with a weak D call TRBD1 (6 bases). Germline V gene data show CDR1 as LGHDT and CDR2 as YNNKEL (reference sequence). The length of the CDR3 is 14 residues. V was shortened by 4 bases and J by 3 bases, with 13 bases between the two germline ends. The CDR3: CASSPLAGVYEQYF. DNA of the CDR3: TGTGCCAGCAGCCCCTTGGCAGGGGTCTACGAGCAGTACTTC.

This sequence joins TRBV5-4 and TRBJ1-2; possible D gene TRBD1, 5 bases. Germline-derived CDR1 and CDR2 are SGHNT and YYREEE (reference sequence). The germline V and J ends were trimmed by 2 bases and 3 bases, with 17 bases remaining between them. This CDR3 comprises 16 residues. CDR3 coding DNA: TGTGCCAGCAGCTTTGGACGAATAGGGGATTACTATGGCTACACCTTC. Protein sequence: CASSFGRIGDYYGYTF.

V usage is TRBV2 and J usage is TRBJ1-1, with 9 bases fitting TRBD1. The CDR3 extends over 14 amino acids. Germline V gives CDR1 SNHLY, CDR2 FYNNEI. J was trimmed by 6 bases and V by 8 bases; bases with no gene match: 10. The CDR3 reads CASGLKQGAAEAFF. The CDR3 region has the DNA TGTGCCAGCGGCCTAAAACAGGGGGCGGCTGAAGCTTTCTTT.

Here the CDR3 reads CASSRGQSEGYTF. CDR3 bases: TGTGCCAGCAGCCGGGGACAGAGTGAGGGCTACACCTTC. This chain links TRBV16 with TRBJ1-2; TRBD1 matches at 7 bases. Germline loops: CDR1 KGHSY, CDR2 FQNENV. Losses at the gene ends were 4 bases for V and 8 bases for J; bases not matched to a gene: 7. This CDR3 contains 13 residues.

This clone was seen just once. The V and J genes are TRBV7-9 and TRBJ1-2; 10 bases map to TRBD1. The V segment lost 4 bases and the J segment 4 bases; nucleotides outside the gene matches: 6. The CDR3 loop spans 15 amino acids. The germline CDR1 and CDR2 sequences are SEHNR and FQNEAQ (reference sequence). CDR3 DNA: TGTGCCAGCAGCTGGGAGGGACAGGGGCTCTATGGCTACACCTTC. Amino acid sequence: CASSWEGQGLYGYTF.

V is TRBV19 and J is TRBJ2-1, with 8 positions matching TRBD1. V dropped 3 bases and J dropped 6; count of bases not matched to a gene: 10. The CDR3 is 16 residues long. CDR1 is LNHDA and CDR2 is SQIVND in the germline V gene (reference sequence). The CDR3 sequence: CASSIPGQGVGNEQFF. The CDR3 DNA reads as TGTGCCAGTAGTATTCCCGGACAGGGAGTGGGCAATGAGCAGTTCTTC. Drawing the rest from reference TRBV19 and TRBJ2-1, the complete variable domain is DGGITQSPKYLFRKEGQNVTLSCEQNLNHDAMYWYRQDPGQGLRLIYYSQIVNDFQKGDIAEGYSVSREKKESFPLTVTSAQKNPTAFYLCASSIPGQGVGNEQFFGPGTRLTVL.

V usage is TRBV5-4 and J usage is TRBJ2-1; 10 positions match TRBD2. Germline V gene lookup returns CDR1 SGHNT and CDR2 YYREEE (reference sequence). V was pared by 4 bases and J by 9 bases, with 13 bases of the junction left unmatched. The CDR3 covers 16 residues. The CDR3: CASSPRSGGLAIEQFF. DNA of the CDR3: TGTGCCAGCAGCCCACGATCGGGGGGACTAGCGATTGAGCAGTTCTTC.

This clone has just one count. V and J are TRBV9 and TRBJ1-6; weak D call: TRBD1 (5 bases). Germline V gene sequence: CDR1 SGDLS, CDR2 YYNGEE. CDR3 length: 13 amino acids. V gave up 0 bases and J gave up 8 bases, with 6 bases separating them. CDR3 sequence reads: CASSVEGHSPLHF. The CDR3, as DNA: TGTGCCAGCAGCGTAGAGGGGCATTCACCCCTCCACTTT.

CDR3 amino acids: CASSRRTAANYEQYF. CDR3 sequence (DNA): TGTGCCAGCAGCCGCCGGACAGCCGCTAACTACGAGCAGTACTTC. The rearrangement links TRBV27 to TRBJ2-7; perhaps TRBD1 as D (6 bases). Germline CDR1 MNHEY, CDR2 SMNVEV (reference sequence). V gave up 6 bases and J gave up 3 bases, with 18 bases separating them. This CDR3 region has 15 residues.

This chain joins TRBV7-6 and TRBJ2-7; 9 nucleotides match TRBD2. CDR1 is SGHVS, CDR2 FNYEAQ, per germline. Trimming cost V 6 bases and J 0 bases; bases outside gene matches: 3. The CDR3 has 14 residues. The CDR3 DNA reads TGTGCCAGCAGTTCTAGCGGGGACTCCTACGAGCAGTACTTC. It is translated as CASSSSGDSYEQYF.

The rearrangement joins TRBV11-2 to TRBJ1-2; D is ambiguous. The CDR3 covers 12 residues. Trimming took off 8 bases at V and 5 bases at J, with 12 bases between the two ends. Germline V gene data show CDR1 as SGHAT and CDR2 as FQNNGV. For the CDR3, the DNA is TGTGCCAGCGGGCTCCCGTTGTATGGCTACACCTTC. Its translation is CASGLPLYGYTF. The entire variable domain, with the rest obtained from reference TRBV11-2 and TRBJ1-2, is as follows: EAGVAQSPRYKIIEKRQSVAFWCNPISGHATLYWYQQILGQGPKLLIQFQNNGVVDDSQLPKDRFSAERLKGVDSTLKIQPAKLEDSAVYLCASGLPLYGYTFGSGTRLTVV.

Here the CDR3 reads CASSGGSSEQFF. The CDR3 DNA reads TGCGCCAGCAGTGGAGGGTCAAGCGAGCAGTTCTTC. This chain uses TRBV10-1 with TRBJ2-1; D possibly corresponds to TRBD2 (5 bases). This CDR3 comprises 12 residues. Germline V gene lookup returns CDR1 WNHNN and CDR2 SYGVQD (reference sequence). The germline V and J ends were trimmed by 4 bases and 10 bases, with 11 bases remaining between them.

A remark on this clone: A read error may produce the germline difference seen at one junction end. This specimen includes other DNA sequences encoding the same CDR3. The chain is built from TRBV2 and TRBJ2-3; TRBD2 matches 8 bases. This CDR3 is 15 amino acids long. Germline CDR1 is SNHLY and CDR2 is FYNNEI. The CDR3 here is CASSDWGLGTDTQYF. DNA of the CDR3: TGTGCCAGCAGTGACTGGGGACTAGGCACAGATACACAGTATTTT.

The V gene is TRBV27, the J gene TRBJ2-1, with D maybe TRBD2 (6 bases). Trimming left V 6 bases short and J 9 bases short, with 15 bases between. The CDR3 is made up of 13 amino acids. Germline-derived CDR1 and CDR2 are MNHEY and SMNVEV (reference sequence). The CDR3 DNA reads as TGTGCCAGCAGCTTTACCGGGGGATTTGAGCAGTTCTTC. Translation: CASSFTGGFEQFF.

The CDR3 DNA reads as TGTGCCAGTAGTGTTACATCAGGGAATAATTCACCCCTCCACTTT. Translating gives CASSVTSGNNSPLHF. The chain employs TRBV19 and TRBJ1-6; the D gene is possibly TRBD1 (5 bases). V was cut by 5 bases and J by 5 bases, with 13 bases left in between. Germline assignment: CDR1 LNHDA and CDR2 SQIVND (reference sequence). This CDR3 spans 15 amino acids.

The chain carries TRBV7-8 and TRBJ1-5; the D gene is possibly TRBD1 (5 bases). The CDR3 sequence is 15 residues long. In germline, CDR1 is SGHVS, CDR2 FQNEAQ. V lost 5 bases and J lost 1, with 12 bases in between. CDR3 sequence reads: CASSERGLSNQPQHF. The DNA of the CDR3 is TGTGCCAGCAGCGAACGGGGCCTCAGCAATCAGCCCCAGCATTTT.

The rearrangement links TRBV4-1 to TRBJ1-6; no definite D call. The CDR3 consists of 13 residues. V lost 1 base and J 11 bases, leaving 9 bases between the germline ends. CDR1 and CDR2 from the germline V gene are MGHRA and YSYEKL. The DNA for the CDR3 is TGCGCCAGCAGCCAAGGGGCGAGACCACCCCTCCACTTT. Protein: CASSQGARPPLHF.

The chain uses TRBV24-1 and TRBJ1-4; 7 bases match TRBD1. The J segment lost 4 bases and the V segment lost 5 bases, leaving 9 bases of the junction unmatched. Germline values: CDR1 KGHDR, CDR2 SFDVKD. The CDR3 is 16 residues long. CDR3 residues: CATSVGTGQYNEKLFF. For the CDR3, the DNA is TGTGCCACCAGTGTTGGGACGGGACAGTATAATGAAAAACTGTTTTTT.

As for this clone: An end of the junction does not agree with germline; a read error may underlie this. V usage is TRBV6-6 and J usage is TRBJ2-5; D remains unclear. The CDR3 covers 11 residues. Germline CDR1 and CDR2: MNHNY and SVGAGI (reference sequence). CDR3 DNA sequence: TGTGCCAGCAGTAAACAAGGGACCCAGTACTTC. It is translated as CASSKQGTQYF.

The V gene is TRBV27, the J gene TRBJ1-2, with 7 bases lining up with TRBD1. The J segment lost 4 bases and the V segment lost 6 bases, leaving 20 bases of the junction unmatched. Germline values: CDR1 MNHEY, CDR2 SMNVEV (reference sequence). The CDR3 has 18 amino acids. CDR3: CASRDSSRDSGVGYGYTF. The CDR3 bases are TGTGCCAGCAGGGATTCTTCCCGGGACAGTGGGGTTGGCTATGGCTACACCTTC.

The genes are TRBV10-1 and TRBJ1-5, with D hard to call. CDR1 and CDR2 (germline): WNHNN, SYGVQD (reference sequence). Trimming pared 7 bases from V and 1 base from J, leaving 14 bases between. CDR3 length: 15 residues. The CDR3 loop is CASIGPKSSNQPQHF. For the CDR3, the DNA is TGCGCCAGCATTGGTCCTAAAAGCAGCAATCAGCCCCAGCATTTT.

The J gene is TRBJ1-1, the V gene TRBV20-1; D is perhaps TRBD1 (5 bases). From germline, CDR1 is DFQATT and CDR2 SNEGSKA (reference sequence). This CDR3 is 13 amino acids long. With 3 bases removed from V and 0 bases from J, the gap between germline ends came to 8 bases. CDR3 nucleotides: TGCAGTGCTAGTGAGGGGTTGAACACTGAAGCTTTCTTT. Protein: CSASEGLNTEAFF.

This CDR3 reads CASSQGTGSSLYGYTF. The CDR3 nucleotides read TGTGCCAGCTCACAGGGGACCGGGTCTTCTCTATATGGCTACACCTTC. This chain connects TRBV18 to TRBJ1-2; the D gene is possibly TRBD1 (5 bases). The CDR3 runs 16 residues. Per germline, CDR1 KGHSH and CDR2 LQKENI. The germline V and J ends were trimmed by 4 bases and 5 bases, with 20 bases remaining between them.

The V gene is TRBV6-5, the J gene TRBJ1-5, with D possibly TRBD1 on 5 matching bases. Looked up from germline, CDR1 is MNHEY and CDR2 is SVGAGI. V shed 4 bases and J shed 7 bases, with 14 bases lying between them. The CDR3 has 14 residues. Here the CDR3 DNA reads TGTGCCAGCAGTTCCACAACCTGGGGGCAGCCCCAGCATTTT. Protein sequence: CASSSTTWGQPQHF.

This clone appeared a single time. The rearrangement links TRBV2 to TRBJ1-3; TRBD1 matches at 9 bases. V lost 7 bases to trimming and J lost 8 bases; unmatched junction nucleotides: 6. The CDR3 totals 13 residues. CDR1 and CDR2 from the germline V gene are SNHLY and FYNNEI. The CDR3 bases are TGTGCCAGCACCGGGACAGGGTGGGACACCATATATTTT. It encodes CASTGTGWDTIYF.

V is TRBV28 and J is TRBJ1-1; D unclear. This CDR3 comprises 10 residues. The V gene lost 8 bases and the J gene lost 3 bases, with 4 bases spanning the gap. Germline lookup yields CDR1 MDHEN and CDR2 SYDVKM. In DNA, the CDR3 is TGTGCCAGCCGGGACACTGAAGCTTTCTTT. The encoded protein is CASRDTEAFF.

The chain links TRBV11-2 to TRBJ1-2; D is unresolved. Germline CDR1 is SGHAT and CDR2 is FQNNGV. CDR3 length: 14 residues. Trimming took 1 base from V and 1 from J, leaving 7 bases between them. The DNA for the CDR3 is TGTGCCAGCAGCTTAGTCCCAGATAACTATGGCTACACCTTC. Residues: CASSLVPDNYGYTF.